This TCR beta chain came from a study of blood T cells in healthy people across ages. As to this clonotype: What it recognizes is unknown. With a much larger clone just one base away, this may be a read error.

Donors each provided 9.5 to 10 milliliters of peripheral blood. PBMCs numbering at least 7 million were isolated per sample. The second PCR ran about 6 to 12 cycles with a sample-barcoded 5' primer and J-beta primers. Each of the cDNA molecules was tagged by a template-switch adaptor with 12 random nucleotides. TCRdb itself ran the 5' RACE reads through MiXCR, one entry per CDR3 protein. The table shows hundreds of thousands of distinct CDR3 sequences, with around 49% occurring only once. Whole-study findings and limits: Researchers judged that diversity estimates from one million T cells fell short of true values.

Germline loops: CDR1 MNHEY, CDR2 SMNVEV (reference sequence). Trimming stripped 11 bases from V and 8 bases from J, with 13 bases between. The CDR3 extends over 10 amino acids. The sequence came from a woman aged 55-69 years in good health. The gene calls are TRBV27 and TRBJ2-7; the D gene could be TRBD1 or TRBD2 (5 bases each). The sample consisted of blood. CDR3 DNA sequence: TGTGCCCTTCTGGGGGTCAAGCAGTACTTC. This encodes CALLGVKQYF.